This passage covers 25 T cell receptor beta chains from one sample sequenced in a study of OX40 agonist ivuxolimab in advanced cancers. Sequencing was performed with immunoSEQ multiplex PCR; in TCRdb, only in-frame clones are kept and a portion is missing. The data show about 21,000 clones, with roughly 91% seen just once and around 10% held by the top ten. The specimen was CD4+ or CD8+ T cells sorted from blood, collected in a trial of the OX40 agonist ivuxolimab. These receptor sequences come from an adult with an advanced solid tumor such as melanoma, head and neck, liver or kidney cancer.

This clone was found once. This chain connects TRBV5-1 to TRBJ1-1; 8 bases agree with TRBD1. The germline V gene has CDR1 SGHRS and CDR2 YFSETQ. This CDR3 contains 14 residues. The V gene end was trimmed by 1 base and the J gene end by 3 bases; junction bases not matched to a gene: 2. CDR3 amino acids: CASSLRQGYTEAFF. CDR3 in DNA: TGCGCCAGCAGCTTGCGACAGGGGTACACTGAAGCTTTCTTT.

The chain employs TRBV25-1 and TRBJ1-1; a possible D gene is TRBD1 (5 bases). With 1 base removed from V and 8 bases from J, the gap between germline ends came to 11 bases. CDR1 MGHDK and CDR2 SYGVNS come from the germline V gene. The CDR3 is 13 residues long. The CDR3 here is CASSESGTHEAFF. The CDR3 DNA is TGTGCCAGCAGTGAATCGGGGACCCACGAAGCTTTCTTT.

The rearrangement uses TRBV27 and TRBJ2-7; no clear D gene. Germline values: CDR1 MNHEY, CDR2 SMNVEV (reference sequence). Trimming took off 7 bases at V and 3 bases at J, with 7 bases between the two ends. The CDR3 is 11 amino acids. The CDR3 reads CASTSGYEQYF. As DNA, the CDR3 is TGTGCCAGCACTTCTGGCTACGAGCAGTACTTC.

V and J are TRBV6-4 and TRBJ1-1, with D tentatively TRBD1 (5 bases). This CDR3 is 16 amino acids long. V lost 4 bases and J 5 bases, leaving 20 bases between the germline ends. Per the germline V gene, CDR1 is MRHNA and CDR2 is SNTAGT. The CDR3 DNA reads as TGTGCCAGCAGTGCCTCCCCTGGGGAGGGGAGTACTGAAGCTTTCTTT. Its translation is CASSASPGEGSTEAFF.

The genes are TRBV7-9 and TRBJ2-7; 8 bases are a match to TRBD1. The V gene's germline CDR1 is SEHNR and CDR2 FQNEAQ (reference sequence). J was trimmed by 2 bases and V by 2 bases; bases with no gene match: 2. This CDR3 has 14 amino acids. The CDR3 is CASSLWDRPYEQYF. CDR3 nucleotide sequence: TGTGCCAGCAGCTTATGGGACAGGCCCTACGAGCAGTACTTC.

The chain uses TRBV19 and TRBJ1-1; D is unclear. The CDR3 consists of 13 residues. The V gene's germline CDR1 is LNHDA and CDR2 SQIVND (reference sequence). V lost 5 bases to trimming and J lost 4 bases, with 11 bases between them. The chain's CDR3 is CASSFGFGTEAFF. As DNA, the CDR3 is TGTGCCAGTAGTTTCGGTTTCGGCACTGAAGCTTTCTTT. The full variable domain, in which reference TRBV19 and TRBJ1-1 provide the parts outside the CDR3, is DGGITQSPKYLFRKEGQNVTLSCEQNLNHDAMYWYRQDPGQGLRLIYYSQIVNDFQKGDIAEGYSVSREKKESFPLTVTSAQKNPTAFYLCASSFGFGTEAFFGQGTRLTVV.

V usage is TRBV6-5 and J usage is TRBJ1-2, with unresolved D. With 0 bases removed from V and 3 bases from J, the gap between germline ends came to 14 bases. CDR3 length: 16 amino acids. The germline V gene encodes CDR1 MNHEY and CDR2 SVGAGI. The CDR3 loop reads CASSYSRVDDHYGYTF. The CDR3, as DNA: TGTGCCAGCAGTTACTCTAGGGTCGACGACCACTATGGCTACACCTTC.

In this sample, this clone turned up once. This chain links TRBV6-5 with TRBJ1-1; D gene uncertain. Germline CDR1 is MNHEY and CDR2 is SVGAGI. Trimming pared 0 bases from V and 7 bases from J, leaving 12 bases between. The CDR3 covers 14 residues. In DNA form, the CDR3 reads TGTGCCAGCAGTTACTCGGACGAGACCTTTGAAGCTTTCTTT. Translated, it gives CASSYSDETFEAFF.

This sequence joins TRBV29-1 and TRBJ1-2; D is possibly TRBD1 (5 bases). CDR3 size: 11 residues. Germline CDR1 SQVTM, CDR2 ANQGSEA. V was shortened by 4 bases and J by 4 bases, with 7 bases between the two germline ends. CDR3 DNA sequence: TGCAGCGTTGTTAGGGGCTATGGCTACACCTTC. It is translated as CSVVRGYGYTF.

Here the CDR3 reads CASSWDYKEETQYF. DNA of the CDR3: TGTGCCAGCAGCTGGGACTACAAAGAAGAGACCCAGTACTTC. This chain joins TRBV7-9 and TRBJ2-5; 7 positions match TRBD2. The CDR3 sequence is 14 residues long. Per the germline V gene, CDR1 is SEHNR and CDR2 is FQNEAQ (reference sequence). V trimming: 4 bases; J trimming: 3 bases; junction bases outside the gene matches: 5.

This chain joins TRBV7-9 and TRBJ2-2; 12 positions match TRBD1. V lost 5 bases, J lost 0 bases, and 4 bases stayed unmatched. The CDR3 runs 17 residues. Germline V gene data show CDR1 as SEHNR and CDR2 as FQNEAQ (reference sequence). CDR3 bases: TGTGCCAGCAGCCCCGGGACAGGGGGCCCGAACACCGGGGAGCTGTTTTTT. This translates into CASSPGTGGPNTGELFF.

The chain has TRBV19 and TRBJ1-1, with D unresolved. V shed 6 bases and J shed 5 bases, with 10 bases lying between them. CDR1 and CDR2 (germline): LNHDA, SQIVND (reference sequence). The CDR3 spans 12 residues. CDR3 loop: CASRYSGTEAFF. CDR3 nucleotides: TGTGCCAGTAGGTATTCGGGGACTGAAGCTTTCTTT. Complete variable domain (other parts from reference TRBV19 and TRBJ1-1): DGGITQSPKYLFRKEGQNVTLSCEQNLNHDAMYWYRQDPGQGLRLIYYSQIVNDFQKGDIAEGYSVSREKKESFPLTVTSAQKNPTAFYLCASRYSGTEAFFGQGTRLTVV.

The genes are TRBV4-1 and TRBJ1-5, with 10 bases lining up with TRBD1. The CDR3 spans 20 residues. Per germline, CDR1 MGHRA and CDR2 YSYEKL. V shed 0 bases, J shed 2 bases, and the junction held 13 bases outside the gene matches. CDR3 sequence (DNA): TGCGCCAGCAGCCAAGATTGGACAGGGGGTAGGGTCTTTGGCAATCAGCCCCAGCATTTT. This translates into CASSQDWTGGRVFGNQPQHF.

The chain joins TRBV29-1 to TRBJ2-7; perhaps TRBD2 as D (5 bases). With 7 bases removed from V and 3 bases from J, the gap between germline ends came to 13 bases. CDR1 is SQVTM and CDR2 is ANQGSEA in the germline V gene. The CDR3 loop spans 12 amino acids. This CDR3 reads CSAEGQSYEQYF. The DNA of the CDR3 is TGCAGCGCCGAGGGCCAGAGCTACGAGCAGTACTTC.

The rearrangement links TRBV29-1 to TRBJ2-7; 12 bases match TRBD2. V shed 0 bases and J 7 bases; nucleotides not matched to a gene: 4. The CDR3 runs 14 residues. Looked up from germline, CDR1 is SQVTM and CDR2 is ANQGSEA. CDR3 coding DNA: TGCAGCGTTGAAGAACTAGCGGGAGGTTATGAGCAGTACTTC. Its translation is CSVEELAGGYEQYF.

This rearrangement joins TRBV7-9 to TRBJ1-1; D may be TRBD1 (5 bases). Germline V CDR1 and CDR2: SEHNR, FQNEAQ (reference sequence). This CDR3 is built from 12 residues. Trimming stripped 3 bases from V and 8 bases from J, with 10 bases between. In DNA form, the CDR3 reads TGTGCCAGCAGCTTGGGGCGGGGCGAAGCTTTCTTT. The encoded protein is CASSLGRGEAFF.

As regards this clone: This same CDR3 is encoded by further DNA sequences in the sample. V gene TRBV10-3 combines with J gene TRBJ2-7; D uncertain. V was pared by 6 bases and J by 1 base, with 7 bases between. This CDR3 contains 12 residues. The V gene's germline CDR1 is ENHRY and CDR2 SYGVKD. This CDR3 is CAISDSSYEQYF. CDR3 sequence (DNA): TGTGCCATCAGCGACTCATCCTACGAGCAGTACTTC.

Here the CDR3 reads CASSLAGDGYTF. The CDR3 nucleotides read TGTGCCAGCAGCTTAGCCGGGGATGGCTACACCTTC. The V and J genes are TRBV7-9 and TRBJ1-2; D is unresolved. The CDR3 loop spans 12 amino acids. Germline lookup yields CDR1 SEHNR and CDR2 FQNEAQ (reference sequence). The V gene lost 0 bases and the J gene lost 6 bases, with 5 bases spanning the gap. The full variable domain, its missing parts supplied by reference TRBV7-9 and TRBJ1-2, is DTGVSQNPRHKITKRGQNVTFRCDPISEHNRLYWYRQTLGQGPEFLTYFQNEAQLEKSRLLSDRFSAERPKGSFSTLEIQRTEQGDSAMYLCASSLAGDGYTFGSGTRLTVV.

Written as DNA, the CDR3 is TGTGCCAGCAGTTTGACCGACAGGGTCAATGGCTACACCTTC. Encoded protein: CASSLTDRVNGYTF. The V gene is TRBV27, the J gene TRBJ1-2; 7 positions match TRBD1. V gave up 3 bases and J gave up 6 bases; unmatched junction bases: 7. The CDR3 consists of 14 residues. CDR1 and CDR2 (germline): MNHEY, SMNVEV (reference sequence).

The chain combines TRBV7-6 with TRBJ2-1; a weak D match, TRBD2 (6 bases). This CDR3 has 15 amino acids. Germline CDR1 SGHVS, CDR2 FNYEAQ. V lost 5 bases and J 7 bases, leaving 18 bases between the germline ends. CDR3 region: CASSETRGHGNEQFF. The CDR3 nucleotides are TGTGCCAGCAGCGAGACTAGGGGTCATGGAAATGAGCAGTTCTTC.

The V gene is TRBV7-9, the J gene TRBJ2-7, with TRBD1 matching over 7 bases. V dropped 1 base and J dropped 5; count of bases not matched to a gene: 5. Germline-derived CDR1 and CDR2 are SEHNR and FQNEAQ (reference sequence). The CDR3 totals 14 residues. In DNA form, the CDR3 reads TGTGCCAGCAGCTTAGGTCCGACAGGGCACGAGCAGTACTTC. It yields the protein CASSLGPTGHEQYF.

The gene calls are TRBV6-4 and TRBJ1-1, with D possibly TRBD1 on 5 matching bases. Germline assignment: CDR1 MRHNA and CDR2 SNTAGT. The CDR3 spans 13 residues. Trimming removed 3 bases at V and 8 bases at J, with 13 bases between. Here the CDR3 DNA reads TGTGCCAGCAGTGAGGGGGTGAGCAGCGAAGCTTTCTTT. Its translation: CASSEGVSSEAFF.

The genes are TRBV9 and TRBJ2-7; D unresolved. The CDR3 has 14 amino acids. Per germline, CDR1 SGDLS and CDR2 YYNGEE. V was pared by 3 bases and J by 2 bases, with 12 bases between. CDR3 amino acids: CASSATLGTYEQYF. CDR3 bases: TGTGCCAGCAGCGCGACCCTGGGGACCTACGAGCAGTACTTC.

The rearrangement uses TRBV7-9 and TRBJ2-7; D call uncertain. Trimming left V 5 bases short and J 2 bases short, with 10 bases between. The CDR3 spans 13 residues. Germline-derived CDR1 and CDR2 are SEHNR and FQNEAQ (reference sequence). For the CDR3, the DNA is TGTGCCAGCAGCCCCCACCCAGCCTACGAGCAGTACTTC. The encoded protein is CASSPHPAYEQYF.

V usage is TRBV4-2 and J usage is TRBJ2-1; unclear D gene. V lost 1 base, J lost 8 bases, and 3 bases lay in between. The CDR3 is made up of 11 amino acids. CDR1 is LGHNA, CDR2 YNFKEQ, per germline. The CDR3 bases are TGTGCCAGCAGCCAAGGGTATGAGCAGTTCTTC. This codes for CASSQGYEQFF.